This T cell receptor beta chain appears in the sequencing data of a study of blood T cell repertoires in COVID-19. The protocol was immunoSEQ multiplex PCR, while the TCRdb copy is restricted to in-frame clones and leaves out a portion. Found here are under 350,000 clones, under 90% of them singletons; the top ten hold around 1.9%. The CDR3 contains 12 residues. V was trimmed by 0 bases and J by 7 bases, leaving 7 bases between them. Germline CDR1 and CDR2: SGHNT and YYREEE (reference sequence). The specimen sequenced was PBMCs or T cells enriched from blood (not recorded which). This chain links TRBV5-4 with TRBJ2-5, with a weak D call TRBD1 (5 bases). The receptor was isolated from a woman aged 55 to 70 who had recovered from COVID-19. The DNA of the CDR3 is TGTGCCAGCAGCTTGGAGGGGATGACCCAGTACTTC. This sequence encodes CASSLEGMTQYF.